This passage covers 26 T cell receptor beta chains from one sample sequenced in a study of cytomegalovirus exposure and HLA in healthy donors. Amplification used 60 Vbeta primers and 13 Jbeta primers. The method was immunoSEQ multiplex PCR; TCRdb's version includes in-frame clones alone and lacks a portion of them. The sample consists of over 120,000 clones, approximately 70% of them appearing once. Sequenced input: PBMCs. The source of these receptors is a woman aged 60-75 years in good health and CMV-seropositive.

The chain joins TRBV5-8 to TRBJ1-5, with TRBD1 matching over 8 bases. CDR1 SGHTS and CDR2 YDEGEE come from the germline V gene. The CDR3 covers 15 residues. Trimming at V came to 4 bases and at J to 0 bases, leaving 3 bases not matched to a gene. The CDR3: CASSLDRASNQPQHF. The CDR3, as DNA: TGTGCCAGCAGCCTGGACAGGGCTAGCAATCAGCCCCAGCATTTT.

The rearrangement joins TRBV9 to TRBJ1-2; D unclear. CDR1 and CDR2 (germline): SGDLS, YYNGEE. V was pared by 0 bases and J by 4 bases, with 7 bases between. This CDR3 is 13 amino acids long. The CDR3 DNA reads TGTGCCAGCAGCGTAGGGGGAGCCTATGGCTACACCTTC. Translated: CASSVGGAYGYTF.

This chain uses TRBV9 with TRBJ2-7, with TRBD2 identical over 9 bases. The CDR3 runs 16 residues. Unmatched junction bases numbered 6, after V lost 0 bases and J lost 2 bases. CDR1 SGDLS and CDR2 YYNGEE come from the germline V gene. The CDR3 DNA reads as TGTGCCAGCAGCGTAGAGTGGGCTAGCGGGACCTACGAGCAGTACTTC. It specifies CASSVEWASGTYEQYF. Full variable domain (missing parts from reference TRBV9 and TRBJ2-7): DSGVTQTPKHLITATGQRVTLRCSPRSGDLSVYWYQQSLDQGLQFLIQYYNGEERAKGNILERFSAQQFPDLHSELNLSSLELGDSALYFCASSVEWASGTYEQYFGPGTRLTVT.

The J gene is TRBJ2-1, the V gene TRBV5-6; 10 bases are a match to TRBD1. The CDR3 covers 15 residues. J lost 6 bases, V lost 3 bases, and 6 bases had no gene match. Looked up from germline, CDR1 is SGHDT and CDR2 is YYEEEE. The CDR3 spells CASSSGTGAGNEQFF. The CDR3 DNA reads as TGTGCCAGCAGCTCTGGGACAGGGGCGGGCAATGAGCAGTTCTTC. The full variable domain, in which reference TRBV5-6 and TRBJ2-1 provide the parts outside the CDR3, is DAGVTQSPTHLIKTRGQQVTLRCSPKSGHDTVSWYQQALGQGPQFIFQYYEEEERQRGNFPDRFSGHQFPNYSSELNVNALLLGDSALYLCASSSGTGAGNEQFFGPGTRLTVL.

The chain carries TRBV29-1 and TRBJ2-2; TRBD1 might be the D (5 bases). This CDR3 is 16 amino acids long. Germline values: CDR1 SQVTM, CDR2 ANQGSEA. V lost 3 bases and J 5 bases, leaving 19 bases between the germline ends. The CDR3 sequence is CSVDRGSTQGTGELFF. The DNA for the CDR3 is TGCAGCGTTGATCGAGGTTCCACCCAGGGTACCGGGGAGCTGTTTTTT.

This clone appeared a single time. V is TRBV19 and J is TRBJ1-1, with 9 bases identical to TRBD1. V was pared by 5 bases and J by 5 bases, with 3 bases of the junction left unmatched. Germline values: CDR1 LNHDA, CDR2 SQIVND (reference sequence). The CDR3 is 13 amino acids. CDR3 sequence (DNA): TGTGCCAGTAGTTTGACAGGGGGGACTGAAGCTTTCTTT. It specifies CASSLTGGTEAFF.

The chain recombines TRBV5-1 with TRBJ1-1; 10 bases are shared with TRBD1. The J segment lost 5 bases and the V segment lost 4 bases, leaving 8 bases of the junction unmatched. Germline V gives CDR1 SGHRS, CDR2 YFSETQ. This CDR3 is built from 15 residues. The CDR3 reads CASSPGQGLGTEAFF. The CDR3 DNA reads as TGCGCCAGCAGCCCGGGACAGGGGCTAGGGACTGAAGCTTTCTTT.

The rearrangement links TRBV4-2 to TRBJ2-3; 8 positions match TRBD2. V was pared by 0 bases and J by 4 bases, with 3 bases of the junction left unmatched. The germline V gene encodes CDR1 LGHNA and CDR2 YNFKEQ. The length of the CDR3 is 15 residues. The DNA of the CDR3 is TGTGCCAGCAGCCAAGAAGGGACTAGGGCAGATACGCAGTATTTT. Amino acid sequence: CASSQEGTRADTQYF.

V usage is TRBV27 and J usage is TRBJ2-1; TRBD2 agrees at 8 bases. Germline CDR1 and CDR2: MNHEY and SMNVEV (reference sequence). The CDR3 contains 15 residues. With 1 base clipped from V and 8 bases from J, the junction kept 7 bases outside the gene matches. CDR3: CASSLLGGGRDEQFF. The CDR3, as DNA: TGTGCCAGCAGTTTATTGGGCGGGGGGAGGGATGAGCAGTTCTTC.

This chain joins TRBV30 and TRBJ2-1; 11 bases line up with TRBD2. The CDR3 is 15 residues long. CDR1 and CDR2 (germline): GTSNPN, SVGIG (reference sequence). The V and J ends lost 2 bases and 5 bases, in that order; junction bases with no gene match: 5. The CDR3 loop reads CAWSLTSGGNNEQFF. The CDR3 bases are TGTGCCTGGAGTCTCACTAGCGGGGGCAACAATGAGCAGTTCTTC.

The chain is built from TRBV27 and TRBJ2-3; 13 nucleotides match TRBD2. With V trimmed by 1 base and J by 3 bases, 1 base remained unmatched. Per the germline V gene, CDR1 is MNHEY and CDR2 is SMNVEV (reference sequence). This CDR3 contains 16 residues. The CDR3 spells CASSLWGLAGTDTQYF. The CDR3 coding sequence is TGTGCCAGCAGTTTATGGGGACTAGCGGGAACAGATACGCAGTATTTT.

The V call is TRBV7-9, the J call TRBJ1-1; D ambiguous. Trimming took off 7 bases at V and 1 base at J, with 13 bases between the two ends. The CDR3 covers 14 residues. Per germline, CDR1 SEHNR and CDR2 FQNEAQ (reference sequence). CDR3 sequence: CASTVRRGNTEAFF. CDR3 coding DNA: TGTGCCAGCACCGTTAGACGGGGGAACACTGAAGCTTTCTTT.

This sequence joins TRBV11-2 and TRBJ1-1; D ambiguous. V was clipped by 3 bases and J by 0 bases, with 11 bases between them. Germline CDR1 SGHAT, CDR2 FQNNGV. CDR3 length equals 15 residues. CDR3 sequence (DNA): TGTGCCAGCAGCTTGTCTGGAGGGCTGAACACTGAAGCTTTCTTT. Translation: CASSLSGGLNTEAFF.

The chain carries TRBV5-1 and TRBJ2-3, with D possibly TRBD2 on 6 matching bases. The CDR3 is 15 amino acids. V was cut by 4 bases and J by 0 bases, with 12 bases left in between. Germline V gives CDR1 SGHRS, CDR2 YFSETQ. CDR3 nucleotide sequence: TGCGCCAGCAGCCCGTCCGGGACTAGCACAGATACGCAGTATTTT. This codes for CASSPSGTSTDTQYF.

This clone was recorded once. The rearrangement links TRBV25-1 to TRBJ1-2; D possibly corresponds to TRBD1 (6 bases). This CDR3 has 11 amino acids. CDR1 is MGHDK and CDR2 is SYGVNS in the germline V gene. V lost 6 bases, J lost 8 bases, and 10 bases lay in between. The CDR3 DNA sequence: TGTGCCAGCAGCAGGGGTGGCGGCTACACCTTC. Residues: CASSRGGGYTF.

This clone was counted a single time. CDR3 loop: CASHWAGGRSETQYF. CDR3 DNA: TGCGCCAGCCACTGGGCCGGCGGGAGATCGGAGACCCAGTACTTC. The chain couples TRBV5-1 to TRBJ2-5; 7 nucleotides align to TRBD2. J was trimmed by 5 bases and V by 7 bases; bases with no gene match: 14. This CDR3 is 15 amino acids long. The germline gives CDR1 SGHRS, CDR2 YFSETQ.

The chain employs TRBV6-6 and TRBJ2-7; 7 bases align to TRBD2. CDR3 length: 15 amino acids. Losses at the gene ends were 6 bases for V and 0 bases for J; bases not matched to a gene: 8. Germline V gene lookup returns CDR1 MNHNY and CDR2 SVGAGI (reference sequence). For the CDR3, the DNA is TGTGCCAGCAGCCCCCCCGCGGGGGTCTCCTACGAGCAGTACTTC. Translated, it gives CASSPPAGVSYEQYF.

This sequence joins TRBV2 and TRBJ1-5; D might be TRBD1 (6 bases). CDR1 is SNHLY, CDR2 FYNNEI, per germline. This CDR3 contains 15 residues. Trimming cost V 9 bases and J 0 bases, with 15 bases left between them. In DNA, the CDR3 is TGTGCCAGTAGACAGGAACCTTATAGCAATCAGCCCCAGCATTTT. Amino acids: CASRQEPYSNQPQHF.

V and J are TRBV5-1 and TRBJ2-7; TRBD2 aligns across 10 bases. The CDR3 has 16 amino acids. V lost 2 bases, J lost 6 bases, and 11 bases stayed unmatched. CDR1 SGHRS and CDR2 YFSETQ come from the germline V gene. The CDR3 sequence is CASSFGLAGVWGEQYF. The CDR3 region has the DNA TGCGCCAGCAGCTTCGGGCTAGCGGGAGTATGGGGCGAGCAGTACTTC.

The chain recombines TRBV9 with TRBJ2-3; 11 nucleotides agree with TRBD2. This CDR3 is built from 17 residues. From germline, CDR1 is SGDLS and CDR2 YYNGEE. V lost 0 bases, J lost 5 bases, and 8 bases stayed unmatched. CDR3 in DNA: TGTGCCAGCAGCGTAGCCCCTACTAGCGGGAGTAAAGATACGCAGTATTTT. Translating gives CASSVAPTSGSKDTQYF. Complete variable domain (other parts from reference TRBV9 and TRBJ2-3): DSGVTQTPKHLITATGQRVTLRCSPRSGDLSVYWYQQSLDQGLQFLIQYYNGEERAKGNILERFSAQQFPDLHSELNLSSLELGDSALYFCASSVAPTSGSKDTQYFGPGTRLTVL.

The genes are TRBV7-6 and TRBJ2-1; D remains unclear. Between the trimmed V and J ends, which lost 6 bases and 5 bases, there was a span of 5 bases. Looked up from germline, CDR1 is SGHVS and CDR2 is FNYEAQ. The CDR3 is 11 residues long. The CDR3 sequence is CASSSDNEQFF. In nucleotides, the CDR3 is TGTGCCAGCAGTTCAGACAATGAGCAGTTCTTC.

The CDR3, as DNA: TGTGCCAGCAGTTTACCCAGGGACACTGAAGCTTTCTTT. Amino acids: CASSLPRDTEAFF. This sequence joins TRBV28 and TRBJ1-1, with a tentative D call TRBD1 (5 bases). Germline V gives CDR1 MDHEN, CDR2 SYDVKM. V lost 2 bases to trimming and J lost 3 bases, with 7 bases between them. The CDR3 consists of 13 residues.

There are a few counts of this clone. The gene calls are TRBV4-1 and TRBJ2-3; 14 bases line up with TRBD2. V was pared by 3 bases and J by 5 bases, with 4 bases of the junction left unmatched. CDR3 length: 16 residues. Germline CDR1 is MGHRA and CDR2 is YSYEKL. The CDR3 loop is CASSQWTSGGRDTQYF. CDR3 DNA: TGCGCCAGCAGCCAGTGGACTAGCGGGGGGAGAGATACGCAGTATTTT.

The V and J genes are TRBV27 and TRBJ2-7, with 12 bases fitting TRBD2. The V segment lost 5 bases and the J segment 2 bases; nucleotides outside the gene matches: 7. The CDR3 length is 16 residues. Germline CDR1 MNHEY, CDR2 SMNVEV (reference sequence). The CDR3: CASSPQGLAGAYEQYF. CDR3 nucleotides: TGTGCCAGCAGTCCCCAGGGACTAGCGGGCGCCTACGAGCAGTACTTC.

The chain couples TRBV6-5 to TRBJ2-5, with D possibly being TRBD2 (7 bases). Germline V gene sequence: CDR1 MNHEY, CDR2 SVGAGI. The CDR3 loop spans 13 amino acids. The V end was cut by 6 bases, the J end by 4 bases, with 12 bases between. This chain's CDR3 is CASSQRGGETQYF. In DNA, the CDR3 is TGTGCCAGCAGCCAGAGGGGGGGAGAGACCCAGTACTTC.

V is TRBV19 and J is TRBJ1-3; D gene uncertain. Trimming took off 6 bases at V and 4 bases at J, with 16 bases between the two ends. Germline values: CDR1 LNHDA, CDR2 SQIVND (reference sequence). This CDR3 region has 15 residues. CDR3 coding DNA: TGTGCCAGTAGGTCTCTTGCGGTGTCGGGAAACACCATATATTTT. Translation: CASRSLAVSGNTIYF. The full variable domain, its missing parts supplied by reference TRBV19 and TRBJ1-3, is DGGITQSPKYLFRKEGQNVTLSCEQNLNHDAMYWYRQDPGQGLRLIYYSQIVNDFQKGDIAEGYSVSREKKESFPLTVTSAQKNPTAFYLCASRSLAVSGNTIYFGEGSWLTVV.